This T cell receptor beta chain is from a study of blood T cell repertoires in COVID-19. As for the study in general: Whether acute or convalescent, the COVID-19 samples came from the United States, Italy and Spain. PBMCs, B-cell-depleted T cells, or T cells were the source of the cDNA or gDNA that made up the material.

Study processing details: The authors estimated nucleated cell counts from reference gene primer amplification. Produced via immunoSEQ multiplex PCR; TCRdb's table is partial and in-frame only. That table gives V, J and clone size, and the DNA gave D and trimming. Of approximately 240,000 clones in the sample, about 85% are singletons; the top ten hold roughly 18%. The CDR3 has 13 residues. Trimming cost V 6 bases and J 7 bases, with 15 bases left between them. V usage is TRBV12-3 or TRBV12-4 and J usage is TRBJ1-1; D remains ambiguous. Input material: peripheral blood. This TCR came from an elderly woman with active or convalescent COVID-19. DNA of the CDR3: TGTGCCAGCAGCCAAGATCCGGTCAATGAAGCTTTCTTT. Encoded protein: CASSQDPVNEAFF.